This TCR beta chain was documented in a study of molecular identifiers for immune sequencing clone quantification. The CDR3 runs to 14 residues. V lost 2 bases and J 3 bases, leaving 11 bases between the germline ends. Germline-derived CDR1 and CDR2 are MNHEY and SVGAGI. This clonotype was seen ten or more times. TCRdb passed the PCR reads through MiXCR, listing each CDR3 protein once. The sample has 460,000 or so distinct CDR3 sequences, about a fifth seen once. Material: naive CD8+ T cells from blood, with Jurkat cell RNA spiked in. Regarding subset: FACS-sorted CD8+CD4-CCR7+CD45RA+ naive T cells. The source is a human donor in good health. Some libraries in this study had Jurkat cell RNA spiked in. This chain links TRBV6-5 with TRBJ2-7; TRBD1 might be the D (6 bases). CDR3 residues: CASSYGGHFYEQYF. The CDR3 DNA reads as TGTGCCAGCAGTTACGGGGGACACTTCTACGAGCAGTACTTC.